This record looks at one T cell receptor (beta chain) sequence and its context. This clonotype turned up a few times. Its antigen is not yet known. The record has no base qualities; no much larger clone is one base away. The treatment or condition label on this specimen signifies: in vitro stimulation with specific CMV peptide epitopes to enrich CMV-specific T cells. Instrument on record: Illumina HiSeq 1500. TCRdb passed the public sequencing reads through fastp at Q25 and MiXCR, retaining productive beta sequences. Merged by CDR3 protein, the rows form single entries marked with the most common genes and DNA. The sample has 700,000 to 950,000 distinct CDR3 sequences on record, around a third of them singletons. The ten largest clones add up to around 11% of the sample. From V the trimming removes 1 base and from J it removes 5 bases, while the gene matches leave 9 bases of the junction unaccounted for. Sequences MGHRA (CDR1) and YSYEKL (CDR2) are obtained from the germline V gene. The CDR3 spans 19 residues, from the cysteine through the phenylalanine. Kept here is only the CDR3 DNA, which spans 57 bases and is read in frame from base 1.

This specimen comes from a study of T cell repertoires in cytomegalovirus infection (dated 2019 in TCRdb). Study-wide context: Peptide stimulations targeted recently identified HLA-C-restricted CMV epitopes, whose presentation resists viral immunomodulation, together with well-studied HLA-B-restricted epitopes. Donor HLA type was relevant to the analysis, as public TCR beta signatures indicated carriage of CMV infection together with the matching HLA type.

Paper-wide results and their limitations: The ex vivo response was dominated by HLA-C-restricted CMV-specific TCR beta clonotypes, which also provided the single most frequent clonotype in two of eight donors. In both this cohort and an independent cohort of 300 to 450 donors, the cumulative frequency of public TCR beta family members distinguished carriers of CMV infection plus the relevant HLA type.

This clonotype originated in a human donor in good health (CMV status not recorded). Some clones in this sample may be carry-over from other donors' samples. The chain couples TRBV4-1 to TRBJ2-1; TRBD2 agrees with 15 junctional bases. This material consisted of cultured CD8+ T cells from PBMCs, taken from culture after CMV antigen stimulation. The CDR3 has the sequence CASSQVPGLAGGRNNEQFF. The DNA sequence is as follows: TGCGCCAGCAGCCAAGTTCCGGGACTAGCGGGGGGCAGGAACAATGAGCAGTTCTTC.